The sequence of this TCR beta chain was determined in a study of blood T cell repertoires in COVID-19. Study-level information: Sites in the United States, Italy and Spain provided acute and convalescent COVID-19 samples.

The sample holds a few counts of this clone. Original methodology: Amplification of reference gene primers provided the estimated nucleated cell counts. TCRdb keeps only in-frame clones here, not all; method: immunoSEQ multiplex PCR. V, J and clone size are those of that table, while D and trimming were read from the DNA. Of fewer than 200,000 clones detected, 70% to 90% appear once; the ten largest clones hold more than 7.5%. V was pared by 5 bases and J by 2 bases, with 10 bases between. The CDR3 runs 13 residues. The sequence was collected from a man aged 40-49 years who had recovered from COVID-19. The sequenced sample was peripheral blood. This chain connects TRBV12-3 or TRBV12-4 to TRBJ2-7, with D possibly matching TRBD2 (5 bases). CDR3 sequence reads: CASSPGKTYEQYF. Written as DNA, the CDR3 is TGTGCCAGCAGTCCCGGGAAAACCTACGAGCAGTACTTC.